This T cell receptor (beta chain) was profiled in a study of T cell changes during pregnancy in multiple sclerosis. Here immunoSEQ multiplex PCR was the method, and the copy in TCRdb shows in-frame clones only, minus some. Counted here are tens of thousands of clones, about nine tenths occurring once; the ten biggest clones make up 6.5% to 9.5%. The junction had 7 bases not matched to a gene; V was cut back by 1 base and J by 6 bases. The CDR3 has 15 amino acids. The germline CDR1 and CDR2 sequences are LGHNA and YSLEER. The material sequenced was CD8+ T cells from peripheral blood mononuclear cells, taken in the first trimester of pregnancy. This sequence was found in a female donor in good health, enrolled as a control in a pregnancy study. The chain combines TRBV4-3 with TRBJ2-7; 9 bases align to TRBD2. CDR3 bases: TGCGCCAGCAGCCAAGTAAACGGCGGGGGGGGCGAGCAGTACTTC. This encodes CASSQVNGGGGEQYF.